These 25 T cell receptor beta chains originate from one sample sequenced in a study of cytomegalovirus exposure and HLA in healthy donors. PCR involved 60 Vbeta and 13 Jbeta primers. Only in-frame clones appear in the TCRdb table, and some are missing; sequencing was by immunoSEQ multiplex PCR. The sample has some 150,000 clones, and its top ten clones hold 0.75% to 0.85%. Sequencing was carried out using PBMCs. The receptors were sampled from a woman aged 18-35 years in good health and CMV-seropositive.

CDR3 coding DNA: TGTGCCAGCAGCTTAGTGAGGGGGGAGCAGTTCTTC. Protein: CASSLVRGEQFF. V is TRBV13 and J is TRBJ2-1, with D possibly TRBD1 on 6 matching bases. V lost 1 base and J 10 bases, leaving 8 bases between the germline ends. The CDR3 extends over 12 amino acids. Germline CDR1 PRHDT, CDR2 FYEKMQ (reference sequence).

The chain carries TRBV6-6 and TRBJ2-3; TRBD1 is a possible D gene (6 bases). Trimming shortened V by 6 bases and J by 0 bases, and 13 bases separated the two germline ends. Germline CDR1 reads MNHNY; CDR2 reads SVGAGI (reference sequence). This CDR3 has 15 residues. CDR3: CASRDRLPSTDTQYF. The DNA of the CDR3 is TGTGCCAGCAGGGACAGATTGCCTAGCACAGATACGCAGTATTTT.

The chain employs TRBV29-1 and TRBJ2-2, with 7 nucleotides matching TRBD1. The V gene's germline CDR1 is SQVTM and CDR2 ANQGSEA. Trimming at V came to 5 bases and at J to 0 bases, leaving 3 bases not matched to a gene. This CDR3 has 14 amino acids. This CDR3 reads CSVTGTANTGELFF. CDR3 sequence (DNA): TGCAGCGTTACCGGGACAGCGAACACCGGGGAGCTGTTTTTT.

V gene TRBV18 combines with J gene TRBJ2-7; the match to TRBD2 covers 8 bases. In germline, CDR1 is KGHSH, CDR2 LQKENI. The trim removed 5 bases at V and 0 bases at J, leaving 6 bases unmatched. CDR3 length: 15 residues. The CDR3 sequence is CASSSTGTSSYEQYF. CDR3 coding DNA: TGTGCCAGCTCATCAACCGGGACTAGCTCCTACGAGCAGTACTTC.

The CDR3 nucleotides read TGTGCCAGCAGTTTTTGGACAGGGGGGAATGAAAAACTGTTTTTT. It encodes CASSFWTGGNEKLFF. The V gene is TRBV27, the J gene TRBJ1-4; 10 positions agree with TRBD1. The V and J ends lost 3 bases and 5 bases, in that order; junction bases with no gene match: 3. Germline V gene data show CDR1 as MNHEY and CDR2 as SMNVEV (reference sequence). The CDR3 loop spans 15 amino acids.

The V call is TRBV7-8, the J call TRBJ1-1, with D hard to call. Deletions cut 5 bases from V and 4 bases from J, with 20 bases between. Germline CDR1 SGHVS, CDR2 FQNEAQ. CDR3 size: 16 residues. CDR3 sequence (DNA): TGTGCCAGCAGCCCCTCGATTGGAGGGAGAGGCACTGAAGCTTTCTTT. It codes for CASSPSIGGRGTEAFF.

V and J are TRBV10-3 and TRBJ1-2, with a possible D match to TRBD1 (5 bases). Germline V gene sequence: CDR1 ENHRY, CDR2 SYGVKD. CDR3 size: 15 residues. Trimming shortened V by 8 bases and J by 2 bases, and 18 bases separated the two germline ends. For the CDR3, the DNA is TGTGCCATCCTCGAGGTTCAGGGTTTAAACTATGGCTACACCTTC. It codes for CAILEVQGLNYGYTF.

V gene TRBV6-5 combines with J gene TRBJ1-1; TRBD1 is a possible D gene (6 bases). Germline lookup yields CDR1 MNHEY and CDR2 SVGAGI. Trimming took 2 bases from V and 3 from J, leaving 7 bases between them. The CDR3 is made up of 13 amino acids. The CDR3 DNA follows: TGTGCCAGCAGTTACAACAGGGACACTGAAGCTTTCTTT. Residues: CASSYNRDTEAFF.

This chain connects TRBV10-2 to TRBJ1-1, with a weak D call TRBD1 (5 bases). V was cut by 5 bases and J by 0 bases, with 7 bases left in between. Germline V gene lookup returns CDR1 WSHSY and CDR2 SAAADI. The CDR3 is made up of 13 amino acids. Written as DNA, the CDR3 is TGCGCCAGCAGTAGGACAATGAACACTGAAGCTTTCTTT. Its translation is CASSRTMNTEAFF.

V usage is TRBV6-6 and J usage is TRBJ2-7, with a weak D call TRBD1 (6 bases). The CDR3 runs 14 residues. Trimming removed 2 bases from V and 2 bases from J, with 10 bases in between. From germline, CDR1 is MNHNY and CDR2 SVGAGI (reference sequence). The chain's CDR3 is CASSYRGLPYEQYF. The CDR3 DNA follows: TGTGCCAGCAGTTACAGGGGGTTACCCTACGAGCAGTACTTC.

V and J are TRBV9 and TRBJ2-3; 7 nucleotides match TRBD1. This CDR3 spans 15 amino acids. V lost 4 bases, J lost 0 bases, and 5 bases stayed unmatched. In germline, CDR1 is SGDLS, CDR2 YYNGEE. For the CDR3, the DNA is TGTGCCAGCAGCTATAGGACAGGAAGCACAGATACGCAGTATTTT. It is translated as CASSYRTGSTDTQYF.

This rearrangement joins TRBV10-2 to TRBJ2-3, with D unresolved. Trimming left V 6 bases short and J 1 base short, with 14 bases between. The germline V gene has CDR1 WSHSY and CDR2 SAAADI. The CDR3 is 15 amino acids. The CDR3 loop reads CASRAFVRGTDTQYF. CDR3 coding DNA: TGCGCCAGCAGGGCGTTTGTCCGGGGCACAGATACGCAGTATTTT.

The V call is TRBV6-1, the J call TRBJ2-5; TRBD1 agrees at 9 bases. Trimming at V came to 6 bases and at J to 2 bases, leaving 7 bases not matched to a gene. CDR3 length: 15 residues. Germline assignment: CDR1 MNHNS and CDR2 SASEGT. CDR3 loop: CASSANRGRQETQYF. The DNA of the CDR3 is TGTGCCAGCAGCGCTAACAGGGGGCGTCAAGAGACCCAGTACTTC.

The chain's CDR3 is CASSLGWGANTEAFF. For the CDR3, the DNA is TGCGCCAGCAGCTTGGGTTGGGGCGCGAACACTGAAGCTTTCTTT. The J gene is TRBJ1-1, the V gene TRBV5-1; D perhaps matches TRBD1 (5 bases). The germline V and J ends were trimmed by 0 bases and 1 base, with 10 bases remaining between them. The CDR3 sequence is 15 residues long. CDR1 is SGHRS and CDR2 is YFSETQ in the germline V gene.

The V gene is TRBV14, the J gene TRBJ2-3; D is possibly TRBD2 (7 bases). The CDR3 is made up of 16 amino acids. V was pared by 1 base and J by 2 bases, with 13 bases between. CDR1 is SGHDN, CDR2 FVKESK, per germline. The CDR3 nucleotides are TGTGCCAGCAGCCAAGGGGCGGGGGCCTTCACAGATACGCAGTATTTT. This sequence encodes CASSQGAGAFTDTQYF.

This chain links TRBV18 with TRBJ2-1; 9 bases are shared with TRBD1. Unmatched junction bases numbered 4, after V lost 0 bases and J lost 7 bases. Germline assignment: CDR1 KGHSH and CDR2 LQKENI. This CDR3 contains 15 residues. CDR3 sequence: CASSPPGQGRNEQFF. CDR3 coding DNA: TGTGCCAGCTCACCACCGGGACAGGGTAGGAATGAGCAGTTCTTC.

The rearrangement links TRBV7-3 to TRBJ1-1; 9 bases align to TRBD1. The CDR3 contains 14 residues. Germline V gene sequence: CDR1 SGHTA, CDR2 FQGTGA. After removal of 5 bases from V and 1 base from J, the junction contained 2 bases not matched to a gene. The CDR3 reads CASSRQGGNTEAFF. The CDR3 DNA reads as TGTGCCAGCAGCCGACAGGGGGGGAACACTGAAGCTTTCTTT.

V and J are TRBV5-1 and TRBJ2-1, with a possible D match to TRBD1 (6 bases). The V gene lost 4 bases and the J gene lost 0 bases, with 14 bases spanning the gap. The CDR3 spans 16 residues. Germline assignment: CDR1 SGHRS and CDR2 YFSETQ. The CDR3 spells CASSPGQWPSYNEQFF. In nucleotides, the CDR3 is TGCGCCAGCAGCCCCGGACAGTGGCCCTCCTACAATGAGCAGTTCTTC.

The rearrangement links TRBV4-1 to TRBJ2-7, with TRBD1 as a possible D gene (5 bases). This CDR3 has 15 amino acids. V dropped 3 bases and J dropped 4 bases, with 16 bases sitting between them. Germline values: CDR1 MGHRA, CDR2 YSYEKL. The CDR3 loop is CASSHLPEQGYEQYF. In DNA form, the CDR3 reads TGCGCCAGCAGCCACCTTCCTGAGCAGGGTTACGAGCAGTACTTC.

This chain links TRBV30 with TRBJ1-2; 9 bases align to TRBD1. The J segment lost 3 bases and the V segment lost 0 bases, leaving 14 bases of the junction unmatched. In germline, CDR1 is GTSNPN, CDR2 SVGIG (reference sequence). This CDR3 is 18 amino acids long. In DNA, the CDR3 is TGTGCCTGGAGTGTAGGAAAGGTCCCTAACAGGGGGCACTATGGCTACACCTTC. Its protein is CAWSVGKVPNRGHYGYTF.

The rearrangement links TRBV6-5 to TRBJ1-3, with 7 positions matching TRBD1. Losses at the gene ends were 4 bases for V and 3 bases for J; bases not matched to a gene: 6. CDR1 and CDR2 (germline): MNHEY, SVGAGI. This CDR3 has 15 amino acids. The CDR3: CASSSGTAVGNTIYF. For the CDR3, the DNA is TGTGCCAGCAGTTCGGGGACAGCGGTTGGAAACACCATATATTTT.

This sequence joins TRBV7-2 and TRBJ1-3; 9 bases align to TRBD1. With V trimmed by 5 bases and J by 3 bases, 5 bases remained unmatched. Germline V gene data show CDR1 as SGHTA and CDR2 as FQGNSA. CDR3 length equals 15 residues. The CDR3 DNA is TGTGCCAGCAGCCCCACAGGGGGCGGTGGAAACACCATATATTTT. It is translated as CASSPTGGGGNTIYF.

The CDR3 loop reads CSVEERILEGLAGGGFNEQFF. CDR3 nucleotides: TGCAGCGTTGAGGAGAGGATACTGGAAGGACTAGCGGGAGGAGGGTTCAATGAGCAGTTCTTC. This rearrangement joins TRBV29-1 to TRBJ2-1, with 14 nucleotides matching TRBD2. In germline, CDR1 is SQVTM, CDR2 ANQGSEA. With V trimmed by 3 bases and J by 6 bases, 22 bases remained unmatched. The CDR3 runs 21 residues.

The DNA of the CDR3 is TGTGCCAGCTCACCACCGATCGCAGGGCTGCACTATGGCTACACCTTC. It yields the protein CASSPPIAGLHYGYTF. V and J are TRBV18 and TRBJ1-2; weak D call: TRBD1 (5 bases). Germline values: CDR1 KGHSH, CDR2 LQKENI. This CDR3 contains 16 residues. Trimming left V 0 bases short and J 3 bases short, with 14 bases between.

V and J are TRBV11-2 and TRBJ1-3, with a weak D call TRBD1 (5 bases). CDR1 and CDR2 from the germline V gene are SGHAT and FQNNGV. The CDR3 runs 16 residues. The V gene lost 1 base and the J gene lost 2 bases, with 12 bases spanning the gap. The CDR3 bases are TGTGCCAGCAGCTTAGGAGCAGGACACCCTGGAAACACCATATATTTT. Translated: CASSLGAGHPGNTIYF.